This note documents a single T cell receptor (beta chain) sequence. This clonotype was detected ten times or more. Its antigen remains unidentified. No per-base quality is available; no much larger clone lies one base away. From the cysteine up to the phenylalanine, the CDR3 has a length of 17 residues. Only the CDR3 part of the read is kept: 51 bases, read in frame from the first base. V and J are trimmed by 6 bases and 2 bases, and the gene matches miss 14 bases of the junction. CDR1 MNHNS and CDR2 SASEGT are derived from the germline V gene. The data stem from a study of T cells in Graves' hyperthyroidism and ophthalmopathy (dated by TCRdb to between 2018 and 2020). As for the study more broadly: Peripheral blood samples were taken at the time of initial diagnosis, prior to any treatment. The 100 discovery patients were randomly split 7:3 into training and test sets. The paper describes TCR Vbeta CDR3 sequencing of about 140 peripheral blood samples, made up of some 40 ophthalmopathy patients, around 73 hyperthyroidism patients and 17 progressor patients. Thyroid tissue and blood T-cell repertoires from roughly six Graves' hyperthyroidism patients were also compared in the study. Whether ophthalmopathy could be predicted prospectively was tested in an independent validation cohort made up of about 20 hyperthyroidism patients plus 17 patients who later progressed to ophthalmopathy. To identify distinguishing TCR V-J signatures, a discovery cohort of around 98 patients was used, comprising 40 to 45 with Graves' ophthalmopathy and approximately 58 with stable Graves' hyperthyroidism. After sampling, hyperthyroidism patients received methimazole starting at 30 mg daily, and ophthalmopathy patients received high-dose intravenous methylprednisolone.

Broad study findings and their caveats: Most expanded thyroid clonotypes (frequency above 0.001) were also detected in blood, suggesting blood repertoires may reflect thyroid immune responses. No statistical method was used to fix the sample size in advance, and group allocation was not hidden from the investigators. A 13 V-J signature model separated ophthalmopathy from stable hyperthyroidism, with 87.88% sensitivity and 81% to 82% specificity in cross-validation and 80%/75% in testing. In validation, the model predicted progression to ophthalmopathy with over 65% sensitivity and over 72% specificity, a median of approximately 6.5 months before onset.

Stable Graves' hyperthyroidism was defined as the absence of progression to ophthalmopathy over 18 months of follow-up. Hyperthyroidism patients were newly diagnosed, had a disease duration of under 2 months, and were aged 18 to 65 years. Any patient with an uncontrolled infection, another autoimmune disease, pregnancy or lactation was excluded. Clinical symptoms, serum thyroxine and TRAb, thyroid ultrasound, and orbital computed tomography formed the basis for the diagnoses. PBMCs were separated from under 12 ml of fresh peripheral blood using Ficoll-Paque density gradient centrifugation. Total RNA was extracted with Trizol reagent, and quality was checked on an Agilent 2100 Bioanalyzer. Amplification of TCR beta CDR3 regions was carried out from RNA transcripts. For the first round of RT-PCR on the TCR CDR3, the HTBI primer set was used together with the Qiagen OneStep RT-PCR kit. Libraries were constructed in a second round of multiplex PCR, after which size selection and purification were performed. Sequencing of the libraries was done on an Illumina HiSeq2000 using paired-end 100 bp reads. Concerning the study's data processing: SOAPnuke was used to process the raw data, removing reads that contained adapters or uncalled bases, had a mean Phred below 15, or lacked an exact match to the constant primer or identifier. COPE v1.2.5 was used to merge the high-quality paired reads, and each unique nucleotide sequence was defined as a clonotype. MiTCR v1.1 was used to align clonotypes to the IMGT TRBV, TRBD and TRBJ reference segments. The analysis included only V-J combinations with a frequency above 0.0001, which together covered 99.2% of the repertoires. The TCS score was defined as the ratio of F50 (clonal expansion) to E x V (chaos), calculated using BLOSUM62-based TCRdist between CDR3 peptides within each V-J. Welch's t-statistics and random forest reduced fewer than 600 V-J features to roughly 13, which were used in a naive Bayes classifier (R e1071). TCRdb reanalyzed the raw reads on its own, using fastp at Q25 for trimming and MiXCR for clone calling, and kept in-frame beta chains. CDR3 protein sequences are deduplicated, and each keeps its most common genes and DNA. Here the V and J calls rest on TCRdb's processing, not on the authors' analysis. Across this sample there are roughly 720,000 distinct CDR3 sequences, with 17% seen only once. Clones ranked in the top ten supply less than 20% of the sample.

This sequence originates from a man aged 45-60 years with Graves' hyperthyroidism. Recombination joined TRBV6-1 with TRBJ2-5; TRBD2 lines up with 8 middle nucleotides. The sequencing sample was made of blood. The CDR3 loop reads CASSRSLGVAGQETQYF. The sequenced DNA is TGTGCCAGCAGCCGATCCCTCGGGGTAGCGGGACAAGAGACCCAGTACTTC.